Listed here is a single T cell receptor (beta chain). Its target is unknown. The ends lost 4 bases at V and 4 bases at J; junction bases unmatched: 2. Germline CDR1 is LGHNA and CDR2 is YNFKEQ. CDR3 length equals 14 residues. TCR sequencing covered a few patients who responded to pembrolizumab. This sample stems from a study of PD-1 blockade in mismatch repair-deficient tumors. On the study more broadly: Patients had 12 to 13 mismatch repair-deficient cancer types and were previously treated and progressing.

Whole-study results and caveats: Rapid post-treatment expansion, then contraction, generally preceding radiologic response, marked tumor-resident clones.

Some clones are missing from TCRdb's copy, which holds only in-frame ones; the method was immunoSEQ multiplex PCR. The table lists tens of thousands of clones, roughly 80% of them singletons. This receptor was identified in an adult with mismatch repair-deficient cancer. This chain uses TRBV4-2 with TRBJ1-4, with TRBD1 identical over 8 bases. Sequencing used peripheral blood, obtained 12 weeks after starting pembrolizumab. The CDR3 is CASSRDRFNEKLFF. The CDR3 nucleotides are TGTGCCAGCAGCCGGGACAGGTTTAATGAAAAACTGTTTTTT.